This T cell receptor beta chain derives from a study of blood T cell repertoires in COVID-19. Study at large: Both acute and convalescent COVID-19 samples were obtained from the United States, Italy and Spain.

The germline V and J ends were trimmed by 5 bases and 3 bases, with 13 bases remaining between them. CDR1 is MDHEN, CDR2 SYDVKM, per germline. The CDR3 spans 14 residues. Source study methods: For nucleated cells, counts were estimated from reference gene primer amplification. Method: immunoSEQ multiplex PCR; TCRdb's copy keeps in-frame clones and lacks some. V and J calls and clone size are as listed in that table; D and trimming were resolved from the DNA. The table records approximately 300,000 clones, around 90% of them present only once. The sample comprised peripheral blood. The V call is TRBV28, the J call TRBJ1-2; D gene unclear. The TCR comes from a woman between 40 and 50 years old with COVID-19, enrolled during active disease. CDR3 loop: CASSPPLSDYGYTF. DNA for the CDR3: TGTGCCAGCAGTCCTCCCCTCTCGGACTATGGCTACACCTTC.